Listed here are 10 T cell receptor beta chains from one sample, sequenced in a study of blood T cell repertoires in COVID-19. Profiled with immunoSEQ multiplex PCR; TCRdb holds only in-frame clones, not every one. The sample carries 110,000 or so clones, about 87% recorded once. What was sequenced was peripheral blood. Receptor source: a woman aged 45-65 years with acute or convalescent COVID-19.

Only one count was recorded for this clone. CDR3 in DNA: TGTGCCAGCAGTATCGGACAGTATAGCAATCAGCCCCAGCATTTT. It codes for CASSIGQYSNQPQHF. The V call is TRBV6-5, the J call TRBJ1-5, with D tentatively TRBD1 (6 bases). The CDR3 is 15 amino acids. The V end lost 5 bases, the J end lost 0 bases, and 11 bases lay between the germline ends. Germline V gene lookup returns CDR1 MNHEY and CDR2 SVGAGI.

This chain links TRBV6-5 with TRBJ1-2; D remains unclear. CDR3 length: 13 amino acids. Trimming removed 7 bases from V and 8 bases from J, with 17 bases in between. Germline V gene sequence: CDR1 MNHEY, CDR2 SVGAGI. DNA of the CDR3: TGTGCCAGCACCATTCACGGGAGGGCAGGCTACACCTTC. It encodes CASTIHGRAGYTF.

The chain carries TRBV15 and TRBJ1-1; D uncertain. CDR1 LNHNV and CDR2 YYDKDF come from the germline V gene (reference sequence). Deletions cut 0 bases from V and 0 bases from J, with 8 bases between. The CDR3 is 15 residues long. Here the CDR3 DNA reads TGTGCCACCAGCAGAGAGAGAACAGTGAACACTGAAGCTTTCTTT. This encodes CATSRERTVNTEAFF.

This chain joins TRBV18 and TRBJ1-4; 8 bases map to TRBD1. V shed 2 bases, J shed 3 bases, and the junction held 2 bases outside the gene matches. The CDR3 has 15 amino acids. The germline V gene encodes CDR1 KGHSH and CDR2 LQKENI. CDR3 sequence reads: CASSPATGANEKLFF. The CDR3 DNA reads TGTGCCAGCTCACCAGCGACAGGGGCTAATGAAAAACTGTTTTTT. The full variable domain, with the rest looked up from reference TRBV18 and TRBJ1-4, is NAGVMQNPRHLVRRRGQEARLRCSPMKGHSHVYWYRQLPEEGLKFMVYLQKENIIDESGMPKERFSAEFPKEGPSILRIQQVVRGDSAAYFCASSPATGANEKLFFGSGTQLSVL.

The chain joins TRBV6-5 to TRBJ2-7, with D possibly TRBD1 on 5 matching bases. V gave up 10 bases and J gave up 2 bases, with 15 bases separating them. CDR1 MNHEY and CDR2 SVGAGI come from the germline V gene. The CDR3 has 13 residues. The CDR3 reads CATLTVKPYEQYF. DNA of the CDR3: TGTGCCACCCTGACAGTTAAACCCTACGAGCAGTACTTC.

J is TRBJ1-3 and V is TRBV3-1 (or the pseudogene TRBV3-2); tentative D call: TRBD1 (5 bases). Trimming took 6 bases from V and 5 from J, leaving 11 bases between them. This CDR3 has 13 residues. The germline gives CDR1 LGHDT, CDR2 YNNKEL (reference sequence). The DNA of the CDR3 is TGTGCCAGCAGACGCGACAGACGAAACACCATATATTTT. Translated, it gives CASRRDRRNTIYF.

This chain connects TRBV4-1 to TRBJ1-2; D is possibly TRBD1 (6 bases). The CDR3 consists of 15 residues. Trimming left V 2 bases short and J 8 bases short, with 18 bases between. Germline V gives CDR1 MGHRA, CDR2 YSYEKL. CDR3 nucleotide sequence: TGCGCCAGCAGCCAAACTTCGACACAGGGTTCCGGCTACACCTTC. This encodes CASSQTSTQGSGYTF.

This chain connects TRBV3-1 (or the pseudogene TRBV3-2) to TRBJ1-1; 7 nucleotides line up with TRBD1. Germline CDR1 reads LGHDT; CDR2 reads YNNKEL (reference sequence). The CDR3 consists of 14 residues. Trimming at V came to 5 bases and at J to 4 bases, leaving 7 bases not matched to a gene. The CDR3 here is CASSWEQGGTEAFF. The CDR3 nucleotides are TGTGCCAGCAGCTGGGAGCAGGGGGGCACTGAAGCTTTCTTT.

This chain uses TRBV15 with TRBJ1-1; possible D gene TRBD1, 6 bases. The CDR3 spans 15 residues. The V end was cut by 1 base, the J end by 1 base, with 10 bases between. Germline-derived CDR1 and CDR2 are LNHNV and YYDKDF (reference sequence). DNA for the CDR3: TGTGCCACCAGCAGAGGTACAGGGCGGAACACTGAAGCTTTCTTT. Translated: CATSRGTGRNTEAFF.

The chain couples TRBV7-9 to TRBJ1-2; TRBD1 aligns across 10 bases. With V trimmed by 5 bases and J by 2 bases, 17 bases remained unmatched. The CDR3 has 19 residues. The germline V gene encodes CDR1 SEHNR and CDR2 FQNEAQ (reference sequence). CDR3 protein: CASSLRDRGWFLLNYGYTF. The CDR3 DNA reads as TGTGCCAGCAGCCTCCGGGACAGGGGATGGTTTCTGCTAAACTATGGCTACACCTTC.